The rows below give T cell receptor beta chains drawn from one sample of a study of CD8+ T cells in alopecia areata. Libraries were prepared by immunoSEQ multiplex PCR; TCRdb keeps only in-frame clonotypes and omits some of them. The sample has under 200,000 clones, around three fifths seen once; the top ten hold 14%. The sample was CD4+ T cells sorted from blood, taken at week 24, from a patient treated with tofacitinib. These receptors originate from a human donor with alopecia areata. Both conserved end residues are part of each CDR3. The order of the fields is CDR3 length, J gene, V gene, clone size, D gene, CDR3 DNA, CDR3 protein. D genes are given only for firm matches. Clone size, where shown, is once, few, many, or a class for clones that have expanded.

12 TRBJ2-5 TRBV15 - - TGTGCCACCAGCAGAGATAGGGTGACCCAGTACTTC CATSRDRVTQYF
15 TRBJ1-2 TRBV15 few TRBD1 TGTGCCACCAGCCAAGACCGACAGGGTATGCGAGGCTACACCTTC CATSQDRQGMRGYTF
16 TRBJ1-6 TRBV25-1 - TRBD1 TGTGCCAGCAGTGAGTTACCGGGACAGGTTAATTCACCCCTCCACTTT CASSELPGQVNSPLHF
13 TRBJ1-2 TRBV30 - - TGTGCCTGGAGTGTACTGGGACTCGGTGGCTACACCTTC CAWSVLGLGGYTF
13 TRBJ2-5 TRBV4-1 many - TGCGCCAGCAGCCAAGTAGCTCTAGAGACCCAGTACTTC CASSQVALETQYF
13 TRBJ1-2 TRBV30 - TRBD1 TGTGCCTGGGTGCGACAGGGCGCCTATGGCTACACCTTC CAWVRQGAYGYTF
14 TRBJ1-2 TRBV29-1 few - TGCAGCGTTGAAGAAGCGGGGACTAACTATGGCTACACCTTC CSVEEAGTNYGYTF
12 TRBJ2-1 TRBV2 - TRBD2 TGTGCCAGCAGTGCGGGGGGTAATGAGCAGTTCTTC CASSAGGNEQFF
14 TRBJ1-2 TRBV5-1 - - TGCGCCAGCAGCTTGGCCGGAGATAATGGTGGCTACACCTTC CASSLAGDNGGYTF
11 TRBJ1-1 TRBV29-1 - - TGCAGCGCGACAGATAGAACTGAAGCTTTCTTT CSATDRTEAFF
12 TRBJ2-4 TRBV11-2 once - TGTGCCAGCAGCTTATCGGGACCCCGCCAGTACTTC CASSLSGPRQYF
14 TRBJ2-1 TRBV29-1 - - TGCAGCGTTGGAGGGGGAGGAGCCGTACGGGAGCAGTTCTTC CSVGGGGAVREQFF
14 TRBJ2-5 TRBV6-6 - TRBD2 TGTGCCAGCAGCAGCGGGGGGCCTGTCTGGACCCAGTACTTC CASSSGGPVWTQYF
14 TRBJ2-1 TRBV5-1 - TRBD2 TGCGCCAGCAGCTTGGCTCCGGGGGGCAATGAGCAGTTCTTC CASSLAPGGNEQFF
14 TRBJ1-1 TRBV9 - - TGTGCCAGCAGCGTAGACCCACGTAACACTGAAGCTTTCTTT CASSVDPRNTEAFF
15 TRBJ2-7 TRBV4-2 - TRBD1 TGTGCCAGCAGCCAGGGACAGGGGGCTAAACACGAGCAGTACTTC CASSQGQGAKHEQYF
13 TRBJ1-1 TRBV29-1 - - TGCAGCGTCGAGGGCAGGGCGAACACTGAAGCTTTCTTT CSVEGRANTEAFF
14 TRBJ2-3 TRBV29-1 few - TGCAGCGTTGGGGGGCGTGCTAGCACAGATACGCAGTATTTT CSVGGRASTDTQYF
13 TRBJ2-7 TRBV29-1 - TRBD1 TGCAGCGGCCGGGGACAGGGTACCCACGAGCAGTACTTC CSGRGQGTHEQYF
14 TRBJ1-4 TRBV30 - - TGTGCCTGGAGTGGGACGAGGAGTAATGAAAAACTGTTTTTT CAWSGTRSNEKLFF